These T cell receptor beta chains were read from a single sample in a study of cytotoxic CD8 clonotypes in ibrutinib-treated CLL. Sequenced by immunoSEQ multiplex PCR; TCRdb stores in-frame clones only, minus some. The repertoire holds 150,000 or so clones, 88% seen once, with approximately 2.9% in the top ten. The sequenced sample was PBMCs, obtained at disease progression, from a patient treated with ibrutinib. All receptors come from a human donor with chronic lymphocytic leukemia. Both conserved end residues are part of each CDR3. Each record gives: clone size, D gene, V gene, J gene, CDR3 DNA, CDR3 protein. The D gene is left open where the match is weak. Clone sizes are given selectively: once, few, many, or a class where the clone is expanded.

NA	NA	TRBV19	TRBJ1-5	TGTGCCAGTAGTATCCTAGTGGACAGCAATCAGCCCCAGCATTTT	CASSILVDSNQPQHF
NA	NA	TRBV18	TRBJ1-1	TGTGCCAGCTCACCACGACAGAATATGAACACTGAAGCTTTCTTT	CASSPRQNMNTEAFF
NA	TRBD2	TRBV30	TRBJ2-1	TGTGCCTGGAGTGGAGGACTAGCGTTTGGAGAAGAGCAGTTCTTC	CAWSGGLAFGEEQFF
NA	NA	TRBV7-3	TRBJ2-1	TGTGCCAGCAGCTTAGGGCCCCAAAACAATGAGCAGTTCTTC	CASSLGPQNNEQFF
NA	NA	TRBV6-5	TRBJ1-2	TGTGCCAGCACGAATAGGGGACTTCCCTTTTATGGCTACACCTTC	CASTNRGLPFYGYTF
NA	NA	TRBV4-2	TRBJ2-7	TGTGCCAGCAGCCAGGGCGGTGTGGAGGTTTTCGAGCAGTACTTC	CASSQGGVEVFEQYF
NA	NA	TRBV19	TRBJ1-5	TGTGCCAGTTATTACAGGCTTTATCAGCCCCAGCATTTT	CASYYRLYQPQHF
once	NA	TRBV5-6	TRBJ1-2	TGTGCCAGCAGCTTGGGTCCAGGGTGGTACTACACCTTC	CASSLGPGWYYTF
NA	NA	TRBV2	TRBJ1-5	TGTGCCAGCAGTCGCGGGGGCGGGTCCAGCAATCAGCCCCAGCATTTT	CASSRGGGSSNQPQHF
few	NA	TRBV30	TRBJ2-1	TGTGCCTGGGCAGGGATGGACGATGAGCAGTTCTTC	CAWAGMDDEQFF